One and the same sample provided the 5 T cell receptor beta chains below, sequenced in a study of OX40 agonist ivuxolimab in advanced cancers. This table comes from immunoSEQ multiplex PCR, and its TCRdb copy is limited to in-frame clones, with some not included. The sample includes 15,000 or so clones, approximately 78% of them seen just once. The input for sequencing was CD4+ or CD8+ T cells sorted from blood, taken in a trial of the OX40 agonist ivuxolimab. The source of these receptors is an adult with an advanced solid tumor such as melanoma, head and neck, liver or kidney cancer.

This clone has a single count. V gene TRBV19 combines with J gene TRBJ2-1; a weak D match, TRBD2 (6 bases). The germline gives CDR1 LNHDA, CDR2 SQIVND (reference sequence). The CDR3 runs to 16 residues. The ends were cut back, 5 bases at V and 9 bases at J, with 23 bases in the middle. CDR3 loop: CASSPSWEVRTGEQFF. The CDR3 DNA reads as TGTGCCAGTAGTCCGTCATGGGAGGTAAGGACTGGTGAGCAGTTCTTC.

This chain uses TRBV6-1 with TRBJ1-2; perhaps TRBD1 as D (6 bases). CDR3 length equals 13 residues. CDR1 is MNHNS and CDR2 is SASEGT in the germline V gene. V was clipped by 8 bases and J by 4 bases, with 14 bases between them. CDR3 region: CASSLEQGYGYTF. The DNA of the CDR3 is TGTGCCAGCTCACTGGAACAGGGCTATGGCTACACCTTC.

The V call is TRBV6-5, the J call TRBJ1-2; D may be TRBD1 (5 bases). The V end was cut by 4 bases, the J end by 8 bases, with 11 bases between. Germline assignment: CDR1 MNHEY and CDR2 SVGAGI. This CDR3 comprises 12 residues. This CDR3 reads CASSWDLRGYTF. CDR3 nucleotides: TGTGCCAGCAGTTGGGACCTCCGGGGCTACACCTTC.

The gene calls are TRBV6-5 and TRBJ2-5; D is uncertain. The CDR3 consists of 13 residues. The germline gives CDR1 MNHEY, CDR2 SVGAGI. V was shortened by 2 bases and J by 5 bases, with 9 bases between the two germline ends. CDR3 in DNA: TGTGCCAGCAGTTACCGCCCGGACGAGACCCAGTACTTC. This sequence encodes CASSYRPDETQYF.

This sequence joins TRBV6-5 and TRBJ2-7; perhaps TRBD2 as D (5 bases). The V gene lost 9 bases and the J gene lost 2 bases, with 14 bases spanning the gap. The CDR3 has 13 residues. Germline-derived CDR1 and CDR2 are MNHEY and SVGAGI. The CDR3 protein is CASSRGQAYEQYF. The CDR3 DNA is TGTGCCAGTTCTAGAGGGCAGGCCTACGAGCAGTACTTC.